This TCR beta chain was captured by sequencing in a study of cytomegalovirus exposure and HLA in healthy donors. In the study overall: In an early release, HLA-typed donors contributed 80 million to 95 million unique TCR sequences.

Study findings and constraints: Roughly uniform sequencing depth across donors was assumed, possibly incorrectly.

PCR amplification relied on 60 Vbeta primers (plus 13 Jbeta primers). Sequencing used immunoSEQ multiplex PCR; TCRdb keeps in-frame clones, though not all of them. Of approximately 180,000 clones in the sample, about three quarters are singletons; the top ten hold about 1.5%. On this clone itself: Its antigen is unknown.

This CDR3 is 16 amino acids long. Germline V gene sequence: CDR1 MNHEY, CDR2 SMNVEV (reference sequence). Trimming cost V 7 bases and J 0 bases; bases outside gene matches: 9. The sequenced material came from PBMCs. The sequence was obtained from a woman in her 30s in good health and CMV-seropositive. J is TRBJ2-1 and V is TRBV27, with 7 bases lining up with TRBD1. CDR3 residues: CASNKDRVPSYNEQFF. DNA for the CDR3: TGTGCCAGCAACAAAGACAGGGTCCCCTCCTACAATGAGCAGTTCTTC.